The 25 T cell receptor beta chains listed next were all sequenced from one sample in a study of blood T cells in healthy people across ages. Alongside a J-beta primer mix, a sample-barcoded 5' primer served in a second PCR lasting about 7 to 11 cycles. Each CDR3 protein is one row after TCRdb ran MiXCR on the 5' RACE reads. This table holds about 1.6 million distinct CDR3 sequences, 30% to 40% found once. Sequenced sample: blood. Source of these receptors: a woman in her twenties or thirties in good health.

Notes on this clonotype: One end of the junction fails to match germline, which may point to a read error. This sequence joins TRBV5-1 and TRBJ1-6, with D uncertain. Germline V gene lookup returns CDR1 SGHRS and CDR2 YFSETQ. CDR3 size: 16 residues. The CDR3 DNA reads TGCGCCAGCAGGTTGGAACCGCAGCGGATGGATTCACCCCTCCACTTT. It translates to CASRLEPQRMDSPLHF.

This clonotype was counted a few times. This chain links TRBV20-1 with TRBJ2-1; 12 positions agree with TRBD2. Losses at the gene ends were 0 bases for V and 9 bases for J; bases not matched to a gene: 6. Germline V gives CDR1 DFQATT, CDR2 SNEGSKA (reference sequence). CDR3 length: 15 amino acids. The CDR3 nucleotides are TGCAGTGCTAGAGATCCCCCTAGCGGGAGGGCTGAGCAGTTCTTC. It is translated as CSARDPPSGRAEQFF.

The table lists this clonotype with many counts. The V gene is TRBV6-6, the J gene TRBJ1-5; tentatively, D is TRBD1 (6 bases). The CDR3 runs to 13 residues. Germline V gene lookup returns CDR1 MNHNY and CDR2 SVGAGI (reference sequence). V lost 4 bases, J lost 4 bases, and 8 bases lay in between. CDR3 nucleotides: TGTGCCAGCAGTTGGACAGAAAATCAGCCCCAGCATTTT. Protein: CASSWTENQPQHF.

To note about this clonotype: Given a much more abundant clone one base away, this may be a read error. The chain is built from TRBV4-1 and TRBJ2-1; TRBD2 agrees at 9 bases. V shed 0 bases and J 7 bases; nucleotides not matched to a gene: 7. CDR1 and CDR2 (germline): MGHRA, YSYEKL. The CDR3 totals 16 residues. The CDR3 coding sequence is TGCGCCAGCAGCCAAGAATACAGCGGGAGGAGTAATGAGCAGTTCTTC. This gives the protein CASSQEYSGRSNEQFF.

This clonotype was observed many times. This chain links TRBV16 with TRBJ2-3, with TRBD1 matching 12 bases. The V gene end was trimmed by 4 bases and the J gene end by 0 bases; junction bases not matched to a gene: 17. There are 21 residues in the CDR3. In germline, CDR1 is KGHSY, CDR2 FQNENV. CDR3 coding DNA: TGTGCCAGCAGCCCCCAACCCGGGACAGGGGGCGCCGCCTTTAGCACAGATACGCAGTATTTT. It translates to CASSPQPGTGGAAFSTDTQYF.

The chain combines TRBV27 with TRBJ1-5; 8 bases are a match to TRBD1. The CDR3 is made up of 15 amino acids. Germline-derived CDR1 and CDR2 are MNHEY and SMNVEV (reference sequence). The V and J ends lost 8 bases and 4 bases, in that order; junction bases with no gene match: 10. Here the CDR3 DNA reads TGTGCCAGCCGCCGGACAGGGCAGCGGAATCAGCCCCAGCATTTT. It specifies CASRRTGQRNQPQHF.

The V gene is TRBV7-9, the J gene TRBJ2-1, with TRBD2 matching over 10 bases. CDR1 and CDR2 (germline): SEHNR, FQNEAQ (reference sequence). Losses at the gene ends were 4 bases for V and 5 bases for J; bases not matched to a gene: 5. The CDR3 runs to 15 residues. CDR3 region: CASSYSGGTNNEQFF. The CDR3 region has the DNA TGTGCCAGCAGCTATAGCGGGGGGACTAACAATGAGCAGTTCTTC.

This clonotype has a handful of counts. The CDR3: CASRLQGFGYTF. CDR3 bases: TGTGCCAGCAGACTTCAGGGGTTCGGCTACACCTTC. The chain joins TRBV5-6 to TRBJ1-2; a possible D gene is TRBD1 (6 bases). The CDR3 totals 12 residues. Germline V gene data show CDR1 as SGHDT and CDR2 as YYEEEE. The V end was cut by 5 bases, the J end by 8 bases, with 13 bases between.

The CDR3 reads CSVEDQIPDTQYF. The CDR3 DNA reads as TGCAGCGTTGAAGATCAGATCCCTGATACGCAGTATTTT. The genes are TRBV29-1 and TRBJ2-3; no firm D call. CDR1 is SQVTM, CDR2 ANQGSEA, per germline. Trimming took off 0 bases at V and 6 bases at J, with 10 bases between the two ends. This CDR3 has 13 amino acids.

A few counts support this clonotype. The chain combines TRBV7-3 with TRBJ2-1; no firm D call. The V end was cut by 1 base, the J end by 7 bases, with 14 bases between. The length of the CDR3 is 15 residues. Germline CDR1 and CDR2: SGHTA and FQGTGA. The CDR3 region is CASSLNSGSWNEQFF. The CDR3 nucleotides read TGTGCCAGCAGCTTAAATTCAGGTTCTTGGAATGAGCAGTTCTTC.

The chain combines TRBV20-1 with TRBJ2-5; D uncertain. The germline V gene encodes CDR1 DFQATT and CDR2 SNEGSKA (reference sequence). This CDR3 contains 11 residues. The V end lost 0 bases, the J end lost 7 bases, and 6 bases lay between the germline ends. In nucleotides, the CDR3 is TGCAGTGCTAGAGAATGGGGGACCCAGTACTTC. This codes for CSAREWGTQYF.

V is TRBV5-1 and J is TRBJ2-7; 10 nucleotides match TRBD2. The germline V gene encodes CDR1 SGHRS and CDR2 YFSETQ. With V trimmed by 1 base and J by 2 bases, 15 bases remained unmatched. The CDR3 covers 19 residues. The CDR3 nucleotides read TGCGCCAGCAGCTTGAAACGGGGGATGAGCGGGAGGGCCCCCTACGAGCAGTACTTC. This encodes CASSLKRGMSGRAPYEQYF.

This clonotype was counted between two and nine times. The chain has TRBV20-1 and TRBJ1-2; weak D call: TRBD1 (6 bases). V dropped 2 bases and J dropped 4 bases, with 11 bases sitting between them. The CDR3 covers 13 residues. Germline V lookup: CDR1 DFQATT, CDR2 SNEGSKA (reference sequence). In DNA form, the CDR3 reads TGCAGTGCTAGACCTACAGGGAGCTATGGCTACACCTTC. Amino acids: CSARPTGSYGYTF.

This clonotype was seen a handful of times. The V and J genes are TRBV5-6 and TRBJ1-5, with D unclear. With 0 bases removed from V and 4 bases from J, the gap between germline ends came to 11 bases. Germline V gives CDR1 SGHDT, CDR2 YYEEEE. The CDR3 runs 15 residues. For the CDR3, the DNA is TGTGCCAGCAGCTTGGGGGTGACGGGGAATCAGCCCCAGCATTTT. It encodes CASSLGVTGNQPQHF.

The V and J genes are TRBV4-2 and TRBJ2-3; the match to TRBD2 covers 11 bases. The V and J ends lost 0 bases and 1 base, in that order; junction bases with no gene match: 9. The germline V gene has CDR1 LGHNA and CDR2 YNFKEQ. There are 19 residues in the CDR3. The CDR3 nucleotides read TGTGCCAGCAGCCAAGACCCTACTCTAGCGGGGGGCCGCACAGATACGCAGTATTTT. Protein sequence: CASSQDPTLAGGRTDTQYF.

J is TRBJ1-1 and V is TRBV11-2, with D hard to call. Trimming removed 6 bases from V and 0 bases from J, with 20 bases in between. Germline CDR1 reads SGHAT; CDR2 reads FQNNGV. This CDR3 is 17 amino acids long. This CDR3 reads CASRQDRSSRVNTEAFF. CDR3 DNA sequence: TGTGCCAGCAGACAAGATCGTAGTAGCCGGGTGAACACTGAAGCTTTCTTT.

The V and J genes are TRBV4-1 and TRBJ1-2; D may be TRBD1 (5 bases). V was clipped by 0 bases and J by 5 bases, with 13 bases between them. There are 15 residues in the CDR3. Germline CDR1 is MGHRA and CDR2 is YSYEKL. In DNA, the CDR3 is TGCGCCAGCAGCCAAGATCTTAGCAGGGCGTATGGCTACACCTTC. Translating gives CASSQDLSRAYGYTF.

The V and J genes are TRBV19 and TRBJ2-7, with 13 nucleotides matching TRBD2. Germline assignment: CDR1 LNHDA and CDR2 SQIVND (reference sequence). This CDR3 has 14 residues. V lost 7 bases, J lost 5 bases, and 5 bases stayed unmatched. CDR3 residues: CASKRTSGRDEQYF. CDR3 sequence (DNA): TGTGCCAGTAAACGGACTAGCGGGAGAGACGAGCAGTACTTC.

This clonotype showed up just a few times. This chain links TRBV7-9 with TRBJ1-2; possibly TRBD1 for D (5 bases). The CDR3 totals 15 residues. Germline lookup yields CDR1 SEHNR and CDR2 FQNEAQ (reference sequence). V was trimmed by 8 bases and J by 4 bases, leaving 20 bases between them. The CDR3 nucleotides are TGTGCCAGCGATAGCCTTGGGGCAAGAGGCTATGGCTACACCTTC. It specifies CASDSLGARGYGYTF.

This chain connects TRBV12-3 or TRBV12-4 to TRBJ2-3; D possibly corresponds to TRBD1 (6 bases). V was pared by 6 bases and J by 2 bases, with 12 bases between. This CDR3 contains 14 residues. In DNA form, the CDR3 reads TGTGCCAGCAGCCGACGACAGGACACAGATACGCAGTATTTT. Its protein product is CASSRRQDTDTQYF.

The rearrangement links TRBV3-1 to TRBJ2-5; weak D call: TRBD2 (6 bases). CDR3 length: 18 residues. Trimming cost V 1 base and J 0 bases, with 18 bases left between them. Germline lookup yields CDR1 LGHDT and CDR2 YNNKEL (reference sequence). The CDR3 is CASSQGGWGTANQETQYF. CDR3 in DNA: TGTGCCAGCAGCCAAGGGGGGTGGGGGACTGCGAACCAAGAGACCCAGTACTTC.

This clonotype was detected ten times or more. The chain couples TRBV4-1 to TRBJ2-7; the match to TRBD1 covers 7 bases. Germline V gene data show CDR1 as MGHRA and CDR2 as YSYEKL. V shed 8 bases, J shed 1 base, and the junction held 2 bases outside the gene matches. The CDR3 loop spans 12 amino acids. The CDR3 sequence is CASRGQSYEQYF. The CDR3 DNA is TGCGCCAGCCGGGGACAGTCCTACGAGCAGTACTTC.

The V and J genes are TRBV7-3 and TRBJ2-1; 7 bases agree with TRBD2. The CDR3 has 15 amino acids. CDR1 SGHTA and CDR2 FQGTGA come from the germline V gene. The V and J ends lost 0 bases and 5 bases, in that order; junction bases with no gene match: 4. The CDR3 loop reads CASSLTRDYHNEQFF. The CDR3 nucleotides read TGTGCCAGCAGCTTAACGAGGGACTATCACAATGAGCAGTTCTTC.

This clonotype has just a few counts. V is TRBV27 and J is TRBJ2-7, with 9 nucleotides matching TRBD1. This CDR3 contains 15 residues. V gave up 5 bases and J gave up 3 bases; unmatched junction bases: 8. Germline V gene sequence: CDR1 MNHEY, CDR2 SMNVEV (reference sequence). In DNA form, the CDR3 reads TGTGCCAGCAGTGTAATCGGGACAGGGAGCTACGAGCAGTACTTC. Residues: CASSVIGTGSYEQYF.

This chain connects TRBV3-1 to TRBJ2-1; D remains ambiguous. The germline CDR1 and CDR2 sequences are LGHDT and YNNKEL (reference sequence). Trimming left V 5 bases short and J 4 bases short, with 12 bases between. CDR3 length equals 14 residues. Here the CDR3 reads CASSSSGKYNEQFF. The CDR3 DNA reads as TGTGCCAGCAGCTCGTCCGGAAAATACAATGAGCAGTTCTTC.